The entry that follows covers one TCR beta chain sequence. These data originate in a study of T cell responses to AZD1222 COVID-19 vaccine. Study-level background: Some second doses came at about 4 weeks and others at about 12 weeks; these were pooled.

The protocol was immunoSEQ multiplex PCR, while the TCRdb copy is restricted to in-frame clones and leaves out a portion. The sample carries approximately 140,000 clones, roughly 90% recorded once. The CDR3 runs 16 residues. The germline V gene has CDR1 SQVTM and CDR2 ANQGSEA. Trimming took off 4 bases at V and 3 bases at J, with 21 bases between the two ends. Specimen: peripheral blood, collected on day 0 of AZD1222 vaccination. The V call is TRBV29-1, the J call TRBJ1-2, with D perhaps TRBD1 (6 bases). The receptor was derived from an adult in good health. Here the CDR3 DNA reads TGCAGCGTTGGTGGTGGTTCCCAAGGGGGGGACTATGGCTACACCTTC. This encodes CSVGGGSQGGDYGYTF.